Shown below are 13 T cell receptor beta chains from a single sample sequenced in a study of cytomegalovirus exposure and HLA in healthy donors. The PCR was carried out with 60 Vbeta primers and 13 Jbeta primers. Sequencing was performed with immunoSEQ multiplex PCR; in TCRdb, only in-frame clones are kept and a portion is missing. The sample consists of roughly 140,000 clones, roughly three quarters of them appearing once. The specimen was PBMCs. These receptors were taken from a human donor in good health.

The chain is built from TRBV6-5 and TRBJ1-1, with TRBD1 as a possible D gene (5 bases). CDR3 length: 15 amino acids. With 2 bases removed from V and 9 bases from J, the gap between germline ends came to 19 bases. The germline V gene has CDR1 MNHEY and CDR2 SVGAGI. This chain's CDR3 is CASSYGGTAGGKAFF. Written as DNA, the CDR3 is TGTGCCAGCAGTTACGGGGGGACGGCAGGCGGTAAAGCTTTCTTT.

The V and J genes are TRBV18 and TRBJ2-5, with 11 bases identical to TRBD2. This CDR3 comprises 15 residues. In germline, CDR1 is KGHSH, CDR2 LQKENI. V lost 8 bases, J lost 1 base, and 6 bases stayed unmatched. The CDR3 DNA reads as TGTGCCAGCCGCCCAACTAGCGGGAGCCAAGAGACCCAGTACTTC. Translating it yields CASRPTSGSQETQYF. Together with reference TRBV18 and TRBJ2-5, the CDR3 gives the full variable domain: NAGVMQNPRHLVRRRGQEARLRCSPMKGHSHVYWYRQLPEEGLKFMVYLQKENIIDESGMPKERFSAEFPKEGPSILRIQQVVRGDSAAYFCASRPTSGSQETQYFGPGTRLLVL.

Of note for this clone: The same CDR3 arises from other DNA sequences in this sample as well. The V call is TRBV6-5, the J call TRBJ2-3; maybe TRBD2 (5 bases). The germline V gene has CDR1 MNHEY and CDR2 SVGAGI. The CDR3 runs 12 residues. Trimming left V 6 bases short and J 6 bases short, with 10 bases between. The CDR3 bases are TGTGCCAGCAGCCGCTCGGGGGATACGCAGTATTTT. Translation: CASSRSGDTQYF.

As DNA, the CDR3 is TGTGCCAGCAGCCCGACCGCTAGATTTCCCTACGAGCAGTTCTTC. Its translation is CASSPTARFPYEQFF. This chain uses TRBV7-2 with TRBJ2-1; D unresolved. CDR3 length: 15 amino acids. Germline V gene data show CDR1 as SGHTA and CDR2 as FQGNSA. With 5 bases removed from V and 10 bases from J, the gap between germline ends came to 21 bases.

This chain links TRBV7-2 with TRBJ2-1; no clear D. The germline gives CDR1 SGHTA, CDR2 FQGNSA. V lost 8 bases, J lost 3 bases, and 11 bases lay in between. The CDR3 has 13 amino acids. DNA of the CDR3: TGTGCCAGCGGAGAAGAAATCTACAATGAGCAGTTCTTC. Translated, it gives CASGEEIYNEQFF.

The chain links TRBV7-2 to TRBJ2-3, with D possibly being TRBD1 (6 bases). The CDR3 contains 18 residues. CDR1 and CDR2 (germline): SGHTA, FQGNSA. The V gene lost 1 base and the J gene lost 1 base, with 18 bases spanning the gap. CDR3 residues: CASSLVRGGQTGTDTQYF. DNA for the CDR3: TGTGCCAGCAGCTTAGTCAGGGGTGGACAGACCGGCACAGATACGCAGTATTTT. The variable domain in full, completed from reference TRBV7-2 and TRBJ2-3, reads GAGVSQSPSNKVTEKGKDVELRCDPISGHTALYWYRQSLGQGLEFLIYFQGNSAPDKSGLPSDRFSAERTGGSVSTLTIQRTQQEDSAVYLCASSLVRGGQTGTDTQYFGPGTRLTVL.

This chain connects TRBV11-2 to TRBJ2-7, with 13 positions matching TRBD2. The V gene's germline CDR1 is SGHAT and CDR2 FQNNGV. The CDR3 contains 16 residues. J gave up 6 bases and V 2 bases, and 7 bases lay outside the gene matches. CDR3 sequence (DNA): TGTGCCAGCAGCTTAATGGGACTAGCGGGAAACGTCGAGCAGTACTTC. Protein: CASSLMGLAGNVEQYF. The full variable domain, its missing parts supplied by reference TRBV11-2 and TRBJ2-7, is EAGVAQSPRYKIIEKRQSVAFWCNPISGHATLYWYQQILGQGPKLLIQFQNNGVVDDSQLPKDRFSAERLKGVDSTLKIQPAKLEDSAVYLCASSLMGLAGNVEQYFGPGTRLTVT.

V usage is TRBV2 and J usage is TRBJ2-2; D possibly corresponds to TRBD2 (5 bases). The CDR3 has 12 residues. Trimming cost V 3 bases and J 16 bases, with 15 bases left between them. Germline CDR1 and CDR2: SNHLY and FYNNEI. The CDR3 spells CASSDWRGGGFF. In DNA, the CDR3 is TGTGCCAGCAGTGATTGGCGAGGAGGAGGGTTTTTT.

The CDR3 sequence: CASSLERGLAGGYEQYF. CDR3 sequence (DNA): TGTGCCAGCAGCTTAGAGCGGGGACTAGCGGGAGGGTACGAGCAGTACTTC. This chain uses TRBV7-2 with TRBJ2-7; 16 bases are shared with TRBD2. This CDR3 contains 17 residues. Germline lookup yields CDR1 SGHTA and CDR2 FQGNSA. Losses at the gene ends were 1 base for V and 4 bases for J; bases not matched to a gene: 4.

This clone has just a few counts. The chain links TRBV30 to TRBJ2-2, with 8 bases that match TRBD1. Germline CDR1 GTSNPN, CDR2 SVGIG (reference sequence). J was trimmed by 3 bases and V by 2 bases; bases with no gene match: 5. The CDR3 runs to 15 residues. CDR3 DNA: TGTGCCTGGAGTAAGACAGGGGCGGACACCGGGGAGCTGTTTTTT. It specifies CAWSKTGADTGELFF.

V is TRBV6-5 and J is TRBJ2-5; 9 bases are shared with TRBD2. The J call may be in error: the DNA end matches TRBJ2-7 better. From germline, CDR1 is MNHEY and CDR2 SVGAGI. CDR3 length: 15 amino acids. CDR3 protein: CASSSPGTSTHEQYF. The DNA of the CDR3 is TGTGCCAGCAGTTCCCCCGGGACTAGCACCCACGAGCAGTACTTC.

The J gene is TRBJ2-1, the V gene TRBV6-5; 8 bases match TRBD2. The CDR3 consists of 13 residues. Per germline, CDR1 MNHEY and CDR2 SVGAGI. Germline trimming cut 5 bases from V and 5 bases from J; bases unmatched to any gene: 2. CDR3 region: CASSRGGNNEQFF. The CDR3 nucleotides read TGTGCCAGCAGTCGGGGGGGAAACAATGAGCAGTTCTTC.

J is TRBJ2-7 and V is TRBV15; D perhaps matches TRBD2 (5 bases). V was trimmed by 5 bases and J by 2 bases, leaving 10 bases between them. Germline V gives CDR1 LNHNV, CDR2 YYDKDF (reference sequence). This CDR3 region has 13 residues. CDR3 nucleotides: TGTGCCACCAGCTATCCGGGAACCTACGAGCAGTACTTC. Translating it yields CATSYPGTYEQYF.